A single sample gave rise to the 27 T cell receptor beta chains below, sequenced in a study of blood T cell repertoires in COVID-19. The data were produced by immunoSEQ multiplex PCR, yet TCRdb's version contains in-frame clones alone and is incomplete. This sample has under 300,000 clones, with 81% found just once. Sample: peripheral blood. The receptors stem from a woman aged 60-75 years with active or convalescent COVID-19.

The chain is built from TRBV5-1 and TRBJ1-2; D uncertain. This CDR3 has 14 residues. Germline CDR1 reads SGHRS; CDR2 reads YFSETQ. Trimming took off 0 bases at V and 4 bases at J, with 10 bases between the two ends. CDR3 region: CASSLDGEVYGYTF. CDR3 nucleotide sequence: TGCGCCAGCAGCTTGGACGGAGAGGTCTATGGCTACACCTTC.

The chain employs TRBV6-1 and TRBJ2-3, with 8 bases fitting TRBD2. The CDR3 extends over 14 amino acids. Germline CDR1 reads MNHNS; CDR2 reads SASEGT. V trimming: 3 bases; J trimming: 7 bases; junction bases outside the gene matches: 6. The CDR3 loop is CASSDTGGRNTQYF. The DNA of the CDR3 is TGTGCCAGCAGTGACACGGGGGGGCGAAATACGCAGTATTTT.

This clone occurred once. The chain links TRBV18 to TRBJ1-5; tentatively, D is TRBD1 (5 bases). Trimming shortened V by 3 bases and J by 4 bases, and 10 bases separated the two germline ends. The germline V gene has CDR1 KGHSH and CDR2 LQKENI. This CDR3 comprises 14 residues. The CDR3, as DNA: TGTGCCAGCTCACCGGGACTGATTAATCAGCCCCAGCATTTT. Protein sequence: CASSPGLINQPQHF.

The sample holds a few counts of this clone. The CDR3 DNA reads as TGCGCCAGCAGCTTGGCGTCCGTCGGGGTAACTGAAGCTTTCTTT. Protein product: CASSLASVGVTEAFF. The V and J genes are TRBV5-1 and TRBJ1-1; no clear D. The V end lost 0 bases, the J end lost 5 bases, and 14 bases lay between the germline ends. The CDR3 runs to 15 residues. CDR1 and CDR2 (germline): SGHRS, YFSETQ.

This chain connects TRBV7-2 to TRBJ2-7; D is undetermined. The CDR3 loop spans 14 amino acids. Germline loops: CDR1 SGHTA, CDR2 FQGNSA. V lost 1 base, J lost 2 bases, and 9 bases lay in between. CDR3 loop: CASSLGQVTYEQYF. CDR3 coding DNA: TGTGCCAGCAGCTTAGGGCAGGTAACCTACGAGCAGTACTTC.

The table lists this clone with a few counts. Other DNA sequences in the sample encode the same CDR3. The V call is TRBV7-9, the J call TRBJ1-1; perhaps TRBD1 as D (5 bases). Trimming took 5 bases from V and 5 from J, leaving 15 bases between them. The CDR3 runs 14 residues. Germline lookup yields CDR1 SEHNR and CDR2 FQNEAQ (reference sequence). The chain's CDR3 is CASSLQGRRTEAFF. For the CDR3, the DNA is TGTGCCAGCAGCCTCCAGGGCCGAAGAACTGAAGCTTTCTTT.

The V and J genes are TRBV12-3 or TRBV12-4 and TRBJ1-5; D not certain. V lost 7 bases, J lost 0 bases, and 7 bases lay in between. The CDR3 contains 13 residues. In nucleotides, the CDR3 is TGTGCCAGCAAATTGTATAGCAATCAGCCCCAGCATTTT. The encoded protein is CASKLYSNQPQHF.

The chain couples TRBV6-2 or TRBV6-3 to TRBJ2-1, with 11 bases that match TRBD2. Germline-derived CDR1 and CDR2 are MNHEY and SVGEGT. Trimming removed 6 bases from V and 4 bases from J; junction bases left unmatched: 5. This CDR3 spans 15 amino acids. The CDR3 sequence is CASSDLAGGYNEQFF. CDR3 nucleotides: TGTGCCAGCAGCGATTTAGCGGGGGGGTACAATGAGCAGTTCTTC.

The genes are TRBV20-1 and TRBJ2-3; the match to TRBD1 covers 7 bases. There are 14 residues in the CDR3. CDR1 and CDR2 (germline): DFQATT, SNEGSKA (reference sequence). Losses at the gene ends were 3 bases for V and 5 bases for J; bases not matched to a gene: 8. Here the CDR3 reads CSASVGGLGDTQYF. The CDR3 DNA reads TGCAGTGCTAGTGTAGGGGGCCTGGGAGATACGCAGTATTTT.

J is TRBJ1-1 and V is TRBV11-2, with TRBD1 identical over 9 bases. CDR3 length: 16 amino acids. Germline trimming cut 3 bases from V and 0 bases from J; bases unmatched to any gene: 5. Germline V gene sequence: CDR1 SGHAT, CDR2 FQNNGV. The CDR3 is CASSLTDRGLNTEAFF. CDR3 bases: TGTGCCAGCAGCTTGACGGACAGGGGACTGAACACTGAAGCTTTCTTT.

This clone occurred once. Other DNA sequences in this sample translate to the same CDR3. The CDR3 bases are TGTGCCAGCTCACCACGGGGAGTCAACACTGAAGCTTTCTTT. The encoded protein is CASSPRGVNTEAFF. The J gene is TRBJ1-1, the V gene TRBV18, with D unclear. This CDR3 region has 14 residues. Germline-derived CDR1 and CDR2 are KGHSH and LQKENI. V was shortened by 1 base and J by 2 bases, with 8 bases between the two germline ends.

V and J are TRBV30 and TRBJ2-7, with 11 bases lining up with TRBD2. The CDR3 consists of 15 residues. CDR1 is GTSNPN, CDR2 SVGIG, per germline (reference sequence). J lost 3 bases, V lost 3 bases, and 7 bases had no gene match. CDR3 nucleotide sequence: TGTGCCTGGAGCGCGGGACTAGCGGAAAACTACGAGCAGTACTTC. This sequence encodes CAWSAGLAENYEQYF.

This chain's CDR3 is CASSPVTHAGAGYTF. CDR3 nucleotides: TGTGCCAGCAGCCCCGTCACTCACGCAGGCGCTGGCTACACCTTC. The gene calls are TRBV7-8 and TRBJ1-2; D unclear. Deletions cut 5 bases from V and 7 bases from J, with 20 bases between. CDR3 length: 15 residues. CDR1 SGHVS and CDR2 FQNEAQ come from the germline V gene.

This clone is a singleton in its sample. This CDR3 reads CATSGPGLSSYNEQFF. CDR3 DNA: TGTGCCACCAGTGGTCCGGGACTGAGCTCCTACAATGAGCAGTTCTTC. The chain links TRBV24-1 to TRBJ2-1, with a tentative D call TRBD2 (6 bases). Germline assignment: CDR1 KGHDR and CDR2 SFDVKD. V shed 5 bases and J shed 0 bases, with 13 bases lying between them. The CDR3 covers 16 residues.

The chain links TRBV4-1 to TRBJ2-4, with 10 bases fitting TRBD1. Germline CDR1 reads MGHRA; CDR2 reads YSYEKL. CDR3 size: 16 residues. V lost 3 bases and J lost 4; bases outside the gene matches: 6. The chain's CDR3 is CASSQTRDRGKNIQYF. CDR3 sequence (DNA): TGCGCCAGCAGCCAGACCAGGGACAGGGGAAAAAACATTCAGTACTTC.

The table lists this clone with a few counts. This chain joins TRBV27 and TRBJ1-2; 8 nucleotides align to TRBD1. The CDR3 spans 14 residues. CDR1 MNHEY and CDR2 SMNVEV come from the germline V gene (reference sequence). Trimming removed 6 bases from V and 3 bases from J; junction bases left unmatched: 6. The CDR3 DNA is TGTGCCAGCAGGCCGACAGGGGATTACTATGGCTACACCTTC. This codes for CASRPTGDYYGYTF.

This clone occurred a few times. This sequence joins TRBV11-3 and TRBJ2-2; no clear D. The CDR3 extends over 14 amino acids. The V gene lost 2 bases and the J gene lost 2 bases, with 6 bases spanning the gap. Germline values: CDR1 SGHNT, CDR2 YENEEA. Here the CDR3 reads CASSLTRNTGELFF. DNA of the CDR3: TGTGCCAGCAGCTTAACCAGAAACACCGGGGAGCTGTTTTTT.

V usage is TRBV5-1 and J usage is TRBJ1-1; 8 bases map to TRBD1. Germline CDR1 is SGHRS and CDR2 is YFSETQ. The junction had 14 bases not matched to a gene; V was cut back by 0 bases and J by 1 base. CDR3 length equals 19 residues. The CDR3 loop is CASSLDSEGAGGWNTEAFF. The DNA of the CDR3 is TGCGCCAGCAGCTTGGACTCGGAGGGGGCAGGGGGCTGGAACACTGAAGCTTTCTTT.

V usage is TRBV30 and J usage is TRBJ1-2; 10 bases match TRBD1. V dropped 4 bases and J dropped 6; count of bases not matched to a gene: 5. Germline-derived CDR1 and CDR2 are GTSNPN and SVGIG (reference sequence). The CDR3 runs 13 residues. The CDR3 reads CAWTRDRGNGYTF. In DNA form, the CDR3 reads TGTGCCTGGACCCGGGACAGGGGAAATGGCTACACCTTC.

The table lists this clone with a count of one. V usage is TRBV6-6 and J usage is TRBJ2-3; TRBD2 matches 8 bases. The CDR3 consists of 15 residues. V lost 7 bases, J lost 1 base, and 7 bases stayed unmatched. Germline V gene data show CDR1 as MNHNY and CDR2 as SVGAGI (reference sequence). CDR3 sequence (DNA): TGTGCCAGCAACACCCCGGGACTAGGCACAGATACGCAGTATTTT. The encoded protein is CASNTPGLGTDTQYF.

CDR3 bases: TGTGCCAGCTCACCCACGGACAGGGACGAGACCCAGTACTTC. Residues: CASSPTDRDETQYF. V and J are TRBV18 and TRBJ2-5; 8 bases fit TRBD1. With 3 bases clipped from V and 5 bases from J, the junction kept 5 bases outside the gene matches. The CDR3 is 14 amino acids. Per the germline V gene, CDR1 is KGHSH and CDR2 is LQKENI.

Only one count was recorded for this clone. This chain uses TRBV15 with TRBJ2-1; 11 nucleotides align to TRBD2. Germline V lookup: CDR1 LNHNV, CDR2 YYDKDF (reference sequence). Germline trimming cut 0 bases from V and 5 bases from J; bases unmatched to any gene: 9. CDR3 length: 18 residues. The CDR3 protein is CATSRDRSLAGADNEQFF. The CDR3 bases are TGTGCCACCAGCAGAGATAGGTCACTAGCGGGGGCCGACAATGAGCAGTTCTTC.

The chain carries TRBV19 and TRBJ1-4, with 9 positions matching TRBD1. The CDR3 is 16 amino acids. J gave up 9 bases and V 3 bases, and 11 bases lay outside the gene matches. CDR1 and CDR2 (germline): LNHDA, SQIVND (reference sequence). This CDR3 is CASSITGGTGYKKLFF. In DNA, the CDR3 is TGTGCCAGTAGTATCACCGGCGGGACAGGGTATAAAAAACTGTTTTTT. Full variable domain (outside the CDR3, taken from reference TRBV19 and TRBJ1-4): DGGITQSPKYLFRKEGQNVTLSCEQNLNHDAMYWYRQDPGQGLRLIYYSQIVNDFQKGDIAEGYSVSREKKESFPLTVTSAQKNPTAFYLCASSITGGTGYKKLFFGSGTQLSVL.

The genes are TRBV12-3 or TRBV12-4 and TRBJ2-1; D remains unclear. The CDR3 has 12 residues. Between the trimmed V and J ends, which lost 6 bases and 6 bases, there was a span of 9 bases. CDR3 DNA: TGTGCCAGCAGCTTATTCGGCAATGAGCAGTTCTTC. It yields the protein CASSLFGNEQFF.

J is TRBJ2-5 and V is TRBV6-1; the match to TRBD1 covers 7 bases. This CDR3 comprises 15 residues. The germline V gene encodes CDR1 MNHNS and CDR2 SASEGT. The V and J ends lost 3 bases and 5 bases, in that order; junction bases with no gene match: 9. CDR3 sequence: CASSDLTGEWETQYF. In DNA, the CDR3 is TGTGCCAGCAGTGATTTAACAGGGGAATGGGAGACCCAGTACTTC.

V and J are TRBV7-2 and TRBJ1-1; the D is unclear. Trimming removed 3 bases from V and 4 bases from J, with 12 bases in between. The CDR3 spans 14 residues. Germline V CDR1 and CDR2: SGHTA, FQGNSA. CDR3 loop: CASSFTAVATEAFF. CDR3 nucleotides: TGTGCCAGCAGCTTCACCGCCGTGGCCACTGAAGCTTTCTTT.

This chain joins TRBV3-1 (or the pseudogene TRBV3-2) and TRBJ1-2, with 7 positions matching TRBD1. V lost 4 bases to trimming and J lost 8 bases; unmatched junction nucleotides: 10. The CDR3 totals 14 residues. Per the germline V gene, CDR1 is LGHDT and CDR2 is YNNKEL (reference sequence). The CDR3 bases are TGTGCCAGCAGCCGCCAGACAGGGACTCGAGGCTACACCTTC. This sequence encodes CASSRQTGTRGYTF.